This is a list of T cell receptor beta chains from one sample in a study of graft-versus-host responses after intestinal transplantation. Using immunoSEQ multiplex PCR, the repertoire was profiled, and TCRdb retains in-frame clones only, with some absent. The sample has more than 13,000 clones; 35% are singletons. Sequencing was performed on alloreactive CD8+ T cells from a mixed lymphocyte reaction culture, taken before intestinal transplant. These receptors were obtained from a human patient who received an intestinal transplant. The CDR3 runs from the conserved cysteine through the conserved F or W. Each record gives: J gene, V gene, CDR3 protein.

J: TRBJ1-5
V: TRBV5-6
CDR3: CASSLIGDSNQPQHF

J: TRBJ2-7
V: TRBV4-1
CDR3: CASTRITGTPNF

J: TRBJ1-3
V: TRBV9
CDR3: CASSPFPGTGSGNTIYF

J: TRBJ2-1
V: TRBV27
CDR3: CASSSGLAGGNEQFF

J: TRBJ2-3
V: TRBV7-2
CDR3: CASSLRSGGPPDTQYF

J: TRBJ1-6
V: TRBV6-5
CDR3: CASSHTIADSPLHF

J: .
V: TRBV7-9
CDR3: CASSPRTGKGAYEQYF

J: TRBJ2-1
V: TRBV5-4
CDR3: CAASGTGRYNEQFF

J: TRBJ1-4
V: TRBV6-6
CDR3: CASSLQAVNEKLFF

J: TRBJ2-2
V: TRBV15
CDR3: CATAKGVSTLMDTGELFF

J: TRBJ2-7
V: TRBV7-6
CDR3: CASSEGTSGAGYEQYF